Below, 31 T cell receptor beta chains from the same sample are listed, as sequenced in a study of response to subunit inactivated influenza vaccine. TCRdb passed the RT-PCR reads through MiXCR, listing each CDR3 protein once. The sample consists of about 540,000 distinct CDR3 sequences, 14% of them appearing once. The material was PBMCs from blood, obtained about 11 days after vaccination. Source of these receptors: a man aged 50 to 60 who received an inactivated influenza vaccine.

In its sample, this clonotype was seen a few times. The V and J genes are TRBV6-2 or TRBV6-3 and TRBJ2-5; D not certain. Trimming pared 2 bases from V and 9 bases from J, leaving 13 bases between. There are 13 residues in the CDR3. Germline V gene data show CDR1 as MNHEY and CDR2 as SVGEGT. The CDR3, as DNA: TGTGCCAGCAGTTACGACGGTTTGGCGGCCCAGTACTTC. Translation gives CASSYDGLAAQYF.

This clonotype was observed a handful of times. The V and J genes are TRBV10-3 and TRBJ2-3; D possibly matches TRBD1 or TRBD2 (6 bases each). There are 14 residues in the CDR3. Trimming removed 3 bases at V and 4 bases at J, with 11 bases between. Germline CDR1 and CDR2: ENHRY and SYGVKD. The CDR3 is CAISDSGAADTQYF. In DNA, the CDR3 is TGTGCCATCAGTGATTCGGGGGCAGCAGATACGCAGTATTTT.

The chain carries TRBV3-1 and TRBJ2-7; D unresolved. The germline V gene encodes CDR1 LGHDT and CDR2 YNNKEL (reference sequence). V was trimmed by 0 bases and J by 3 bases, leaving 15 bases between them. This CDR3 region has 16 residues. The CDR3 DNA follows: TGTGCCAGCAGCCAAGATTTAGGCTATCAGGTCTACGAGCAGTACTTC. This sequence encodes CASSQDLGYQVYEQYF.

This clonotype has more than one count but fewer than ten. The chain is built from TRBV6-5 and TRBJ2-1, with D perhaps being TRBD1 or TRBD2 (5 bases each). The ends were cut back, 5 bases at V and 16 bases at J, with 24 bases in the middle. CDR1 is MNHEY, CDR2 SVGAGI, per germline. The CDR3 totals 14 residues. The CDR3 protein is CASSPRSSRDPHFF. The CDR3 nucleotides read TGTGCCAGCAGTCCTCGATCGTCCCGGGACCCTCATTTCTTC.

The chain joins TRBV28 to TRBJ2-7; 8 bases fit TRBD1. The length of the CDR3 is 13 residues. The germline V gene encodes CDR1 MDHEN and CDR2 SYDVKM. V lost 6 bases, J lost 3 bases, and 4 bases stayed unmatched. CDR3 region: CASRYRGSYEQYF. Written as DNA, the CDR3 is TGTGCCAGCAGATACAGGGGGAGCTACGAGCAGTACTTC. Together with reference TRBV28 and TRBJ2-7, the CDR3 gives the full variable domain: DVKVTQSSRYLVKRTGEKVFLECVQDMDHENMFWYRQDPGLGLRLIYFSYDVKMKEKGDIPEGYSVSREKKERFSLILESASTNQTSMYLCASRYRGSYEQYFGPGTRLTVT.

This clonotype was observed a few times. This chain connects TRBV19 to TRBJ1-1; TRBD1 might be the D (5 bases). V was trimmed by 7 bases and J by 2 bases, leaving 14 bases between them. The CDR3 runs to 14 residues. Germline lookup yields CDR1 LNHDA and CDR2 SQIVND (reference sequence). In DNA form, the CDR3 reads TGTGCCAGTACCTTTGGTGGGGGAAACACTGAAGCTTTCTTT. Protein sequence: CASTFGGGNTEAFF.

The CDR3 nucleotides read TGTGCCAGCAGACACAGGGCGCGAGAGACCCAGTACTTC. Protein sequence: CASRHRARETQYF. The chain couples TRBV6-1 to TRBJ2-5; possibly TRBD1 for D (6 bases). V lost 6 bases and J 4 bases, leaving 12 bases between the germline ends. The CDR3 is 13 residues long. Germline CDR1 is MNHNS and CDR2 is SASEGT.

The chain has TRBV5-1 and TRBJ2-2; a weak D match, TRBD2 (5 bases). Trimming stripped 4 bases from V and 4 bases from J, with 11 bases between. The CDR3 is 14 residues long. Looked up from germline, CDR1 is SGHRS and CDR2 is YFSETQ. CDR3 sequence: CASSADGVTGELFF. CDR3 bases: TGCGCCAGCAGCGCGGACGGGGTCACCGGGGAGCTGTTTTTT.

The CDR3 region has the DNA TGTGCCAGCACGGACGCTACCGGGGAGCTGTTTTTT. Translating it yields CASTDATGELFF. This chain links TRBV11-3 with TRBJ2-2, with D uncertain. CDR1 is SGHNT, CDR2 YENEEA, per germline. The V gene lost 7 bases and the J gene lost 5 bases, with 8 bases spanning the gap. The CDR3 sequence is 12 residues long.

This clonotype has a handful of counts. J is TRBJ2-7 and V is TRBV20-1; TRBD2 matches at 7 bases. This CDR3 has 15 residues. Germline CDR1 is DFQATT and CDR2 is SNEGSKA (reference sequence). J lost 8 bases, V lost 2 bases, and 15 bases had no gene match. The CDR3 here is CSARLMGRYGRKQYF. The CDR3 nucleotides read TGCAGTGCTAGACTGATGGGACGGTACGGGAGGAAGCAGTACTTC.

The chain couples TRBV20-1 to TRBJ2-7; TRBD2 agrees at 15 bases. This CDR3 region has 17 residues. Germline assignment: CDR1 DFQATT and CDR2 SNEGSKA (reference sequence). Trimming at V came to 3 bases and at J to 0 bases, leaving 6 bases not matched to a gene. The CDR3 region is CSASTQGLAGGSYEQYF. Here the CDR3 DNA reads TGCAGTGCTAGTACCCAGGGACTAGCGGGGGGCTCCTACGAGCAGTACTTC.

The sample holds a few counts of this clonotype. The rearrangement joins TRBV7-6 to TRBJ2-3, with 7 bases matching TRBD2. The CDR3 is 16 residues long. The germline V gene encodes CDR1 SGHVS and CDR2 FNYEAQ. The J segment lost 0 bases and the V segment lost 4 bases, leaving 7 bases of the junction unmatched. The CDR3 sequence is CASSSQVLASTDTQYF. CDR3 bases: TGTGCCAGCAGCTCCCAGGTACTAGCGAGCACAGATACGCAGTATTTT.

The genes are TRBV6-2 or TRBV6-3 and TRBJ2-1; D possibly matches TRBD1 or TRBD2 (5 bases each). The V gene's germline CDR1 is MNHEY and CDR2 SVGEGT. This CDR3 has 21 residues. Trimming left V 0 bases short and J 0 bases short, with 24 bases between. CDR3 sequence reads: CASSYSRGRGDRLSSYNEQFF. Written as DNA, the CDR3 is TGTGCCAGCAGTTACTCGAGGGGCCGCGGCGACAGACTTAGCTCCTACAATGAGCAGTTCTTC.

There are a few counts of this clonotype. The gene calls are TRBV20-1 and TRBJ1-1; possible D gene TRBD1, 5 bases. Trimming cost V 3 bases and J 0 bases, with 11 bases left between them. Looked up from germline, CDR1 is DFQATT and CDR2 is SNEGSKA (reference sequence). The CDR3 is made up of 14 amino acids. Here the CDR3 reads CSARGGNLNTEAFF. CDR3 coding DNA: TGCAGTGCTAGGGGGGGAAACCTGAACACTGAAGCTTTCTTT.

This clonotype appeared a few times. CDR3 bases: TGCGCCAGCAGCTTGGTGCGGTCCGACTACGAGCAGTACTTC. This codes for CASSLVRSDYEQYF. The chain recombines TRBV5-1 with TRBJ2-7; D is ambiguous. The CDR3 spans 14 residues. The V end was cut by 0 bases, the J end by 3 bases, with 10 bases between. Germline CDR1 is SGHRS and CDR2 is YFSETQ.

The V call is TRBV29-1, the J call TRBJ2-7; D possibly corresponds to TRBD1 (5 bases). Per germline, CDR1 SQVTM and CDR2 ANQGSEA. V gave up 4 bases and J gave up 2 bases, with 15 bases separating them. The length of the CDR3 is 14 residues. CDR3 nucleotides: TGCAGCGTTGCGACAGACGACCCTACCTACGAGCAGTACTTC. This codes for CSVATDDPTYEQYF.

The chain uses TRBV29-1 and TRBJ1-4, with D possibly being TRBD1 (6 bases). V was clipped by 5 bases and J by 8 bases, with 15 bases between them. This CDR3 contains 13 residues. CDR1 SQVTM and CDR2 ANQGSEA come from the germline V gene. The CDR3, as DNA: TGCAGCGTTTTTGGACCTGGGGGCGAAAAACTGTTTTTT. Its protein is CSVFGPGGEKLFF.

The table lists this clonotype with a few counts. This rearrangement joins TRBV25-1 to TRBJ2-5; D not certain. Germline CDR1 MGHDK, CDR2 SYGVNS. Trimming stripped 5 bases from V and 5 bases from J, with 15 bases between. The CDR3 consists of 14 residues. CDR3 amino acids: CASSKNGVGETQYF. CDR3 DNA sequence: TGTGCCAGCAGTAAGAATGGTGTTGGGGAGACCCAGTACTTC.

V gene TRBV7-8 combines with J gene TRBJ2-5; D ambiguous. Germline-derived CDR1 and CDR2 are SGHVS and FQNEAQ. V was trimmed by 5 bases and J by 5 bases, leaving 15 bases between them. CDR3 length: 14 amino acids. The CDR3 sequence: CASSLTDGRETQYF. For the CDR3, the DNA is TGTGCCAGCAGCCTAACAGATGGTCGCGAGACCCAGTACTTC.

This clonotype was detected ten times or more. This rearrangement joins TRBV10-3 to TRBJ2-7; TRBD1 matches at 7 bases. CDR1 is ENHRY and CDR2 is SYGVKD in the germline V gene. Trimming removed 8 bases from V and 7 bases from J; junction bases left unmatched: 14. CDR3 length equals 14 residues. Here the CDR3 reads CAIAAGQDVLEQYF. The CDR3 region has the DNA TGTGCCATCGCTGCCGGACAGGACGTTTTGGAGCAGTACTTC.

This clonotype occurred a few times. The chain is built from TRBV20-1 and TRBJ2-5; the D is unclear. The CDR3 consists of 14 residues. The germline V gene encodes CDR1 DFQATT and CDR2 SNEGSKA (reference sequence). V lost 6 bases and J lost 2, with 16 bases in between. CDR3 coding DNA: TGCAGTGCACCACTCCGGCGCCATCAAGAGACCCAGTACTTC. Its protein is CSAPLRRHQETQYF.

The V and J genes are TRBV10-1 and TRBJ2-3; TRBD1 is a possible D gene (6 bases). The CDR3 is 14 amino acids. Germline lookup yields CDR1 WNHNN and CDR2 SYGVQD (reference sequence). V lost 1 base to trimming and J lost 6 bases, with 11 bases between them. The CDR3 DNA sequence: TGCGCCAGCAGTGAGTGGGGGCCCAGGGATACGCAGTATTTT. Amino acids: CASSEWGPRDTQYF.

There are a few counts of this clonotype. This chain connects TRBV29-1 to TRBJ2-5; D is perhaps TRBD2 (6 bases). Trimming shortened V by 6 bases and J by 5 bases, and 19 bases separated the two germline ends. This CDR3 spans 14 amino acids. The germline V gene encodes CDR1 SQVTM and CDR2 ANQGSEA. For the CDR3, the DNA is TGCAGCGTAGAGCCGGGACTCTCGGACGAGACCCAGTACTTC. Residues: CSVEPGLSDETQYF.

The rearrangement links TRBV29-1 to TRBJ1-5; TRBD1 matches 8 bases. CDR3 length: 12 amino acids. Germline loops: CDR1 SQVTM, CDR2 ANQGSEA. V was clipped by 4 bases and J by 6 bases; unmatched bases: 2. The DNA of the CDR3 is TGCAGCGTTGGGACAGGGACTCAGCCCCAGCATTTT. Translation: CSVGTGTQPQHF.

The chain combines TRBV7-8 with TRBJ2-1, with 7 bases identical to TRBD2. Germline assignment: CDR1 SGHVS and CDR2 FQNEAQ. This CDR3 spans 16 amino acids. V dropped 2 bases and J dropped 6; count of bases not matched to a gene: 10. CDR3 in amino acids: CASSLSLGLHANEQFF. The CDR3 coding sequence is TGTGCCAGCAGCTTATCATTGGGACTACACGCCAATGAGCAGTTCTTC.

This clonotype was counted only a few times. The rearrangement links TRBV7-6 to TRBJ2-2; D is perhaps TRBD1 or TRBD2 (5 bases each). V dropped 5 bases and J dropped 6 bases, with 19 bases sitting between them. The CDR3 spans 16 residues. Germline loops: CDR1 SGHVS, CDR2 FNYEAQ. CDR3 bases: TGTGCCAGCAGCCCCGTAGGGACGAACGGCGCCGGGGAGCTGTTTTTT. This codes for CASSPVGTNGAGELFF.

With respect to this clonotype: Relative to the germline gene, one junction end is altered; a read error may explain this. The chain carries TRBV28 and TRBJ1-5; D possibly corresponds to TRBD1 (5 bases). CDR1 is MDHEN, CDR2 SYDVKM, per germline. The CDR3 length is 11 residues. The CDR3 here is CASSFAGWGYF. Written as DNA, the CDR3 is TGTGCCAGCAGTTTCGCGGGGTGGGGGTATTTT.

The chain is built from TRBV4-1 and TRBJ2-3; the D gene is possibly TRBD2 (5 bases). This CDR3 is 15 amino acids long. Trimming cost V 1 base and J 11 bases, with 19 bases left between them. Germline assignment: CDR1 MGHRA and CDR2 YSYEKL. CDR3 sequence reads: CASSQVTARVEKQYF. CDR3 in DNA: TGCGCCAGCAGCCAAGTTACGGCGAGGGTTGAGAAGCAGTATTTT.

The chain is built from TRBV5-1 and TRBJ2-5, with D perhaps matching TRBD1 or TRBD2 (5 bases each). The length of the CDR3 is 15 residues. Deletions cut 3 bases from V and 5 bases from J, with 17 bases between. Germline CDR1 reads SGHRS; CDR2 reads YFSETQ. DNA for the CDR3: TGCGCCAGCAGCTCCCGGGGCCAAGCTAGCGAGACCCAGTACTTC. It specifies CASSSRGQASETQYF. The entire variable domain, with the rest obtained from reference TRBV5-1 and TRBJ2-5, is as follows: KAGVTQTPRYLIKTRGQQVTLSCSPISGHRSVSWYQQTPGQGLQFLFEYFSETQRNKGNFPGRFSGRQFSNSRSEMNVSTLELGDSALYLCASSSRGQASETQYFGPGTRLLVL.

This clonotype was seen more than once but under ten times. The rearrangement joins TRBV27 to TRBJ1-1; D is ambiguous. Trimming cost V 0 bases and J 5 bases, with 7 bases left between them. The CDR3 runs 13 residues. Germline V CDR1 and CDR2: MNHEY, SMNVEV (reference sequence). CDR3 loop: CASSLSMGTEAFF. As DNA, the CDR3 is TGTGCCAGCAGTTTATCGATGGGGACTGAAGCTTTCTTT.

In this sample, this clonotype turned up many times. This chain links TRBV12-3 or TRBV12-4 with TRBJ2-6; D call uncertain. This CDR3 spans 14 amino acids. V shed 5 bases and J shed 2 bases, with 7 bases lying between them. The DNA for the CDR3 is TGTGCCAGCAGTCAGTCTACTGGGGCCAACGTCCTGACTTTC. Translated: CASSQSTGANVLTF.